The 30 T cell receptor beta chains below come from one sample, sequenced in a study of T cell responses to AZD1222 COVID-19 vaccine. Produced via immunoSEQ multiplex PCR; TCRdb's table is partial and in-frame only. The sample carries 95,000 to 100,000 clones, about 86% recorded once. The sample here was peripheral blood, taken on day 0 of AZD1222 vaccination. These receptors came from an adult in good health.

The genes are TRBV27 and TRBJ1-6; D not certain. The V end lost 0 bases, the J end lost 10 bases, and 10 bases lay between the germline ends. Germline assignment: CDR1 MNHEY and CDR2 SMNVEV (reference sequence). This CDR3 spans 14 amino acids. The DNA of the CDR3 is TGTGCCAGCAGTTTATCGAGAGTAGGGTCACCCCTCCACTTT. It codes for CASSLSRVGSPLHF.

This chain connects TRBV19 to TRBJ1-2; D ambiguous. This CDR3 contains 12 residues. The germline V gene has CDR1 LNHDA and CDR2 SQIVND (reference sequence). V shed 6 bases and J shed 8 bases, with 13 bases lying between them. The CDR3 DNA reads TGTGCCAGTAGGGCGGGCAGCCGGGGCTACACCTTC. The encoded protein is CASRAGSRGYTF. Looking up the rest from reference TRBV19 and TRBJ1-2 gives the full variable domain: DGGITQSPKYLFRKEGQNVTLSCEQNLNHDAMYWYRQDPGQGLRLIYYSQIVNDFQKGDIAEGYSVSREKKESFPLTVTSAQKNPTAFYLCASRAGSRGYTFGSGTRLTVV.

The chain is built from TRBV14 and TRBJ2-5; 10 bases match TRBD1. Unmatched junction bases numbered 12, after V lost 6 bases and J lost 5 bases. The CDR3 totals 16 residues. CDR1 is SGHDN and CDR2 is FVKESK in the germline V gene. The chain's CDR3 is CASRDRLGQGVETQYF. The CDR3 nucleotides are TGTGCCAGCAGGGATCGTTTAGGACAGGGGGTTGAGACCCAGTACTTC.

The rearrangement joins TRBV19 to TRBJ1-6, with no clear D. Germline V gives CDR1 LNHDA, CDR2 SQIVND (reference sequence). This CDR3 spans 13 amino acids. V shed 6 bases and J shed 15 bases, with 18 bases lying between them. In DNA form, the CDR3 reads TGTGCCAGTAGCCCCGGAACCCCTGTCCGCCTCCACTTT. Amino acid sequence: CASSPGTPVRLHF.

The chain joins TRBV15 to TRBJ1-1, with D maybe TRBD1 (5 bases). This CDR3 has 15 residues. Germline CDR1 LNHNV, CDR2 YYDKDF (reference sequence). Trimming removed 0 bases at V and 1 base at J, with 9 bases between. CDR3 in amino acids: CATSRDRGANTEAFF. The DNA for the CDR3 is TGTGCCACCAGCAGAGATCGGGGCGCGAACACTGAAGCTTTCTTT. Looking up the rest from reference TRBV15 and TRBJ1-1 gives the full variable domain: DAMVIQNPRYQVTQFGKPVTLSCSQTLNHNVMYWYQQKSSQAPKLLFHYYDKDFNNEADTPDNFQSRRPNTSFCFLDIRSPGLGDTAMYLCATSRDRGANTEAFFGQGTRLTVV.

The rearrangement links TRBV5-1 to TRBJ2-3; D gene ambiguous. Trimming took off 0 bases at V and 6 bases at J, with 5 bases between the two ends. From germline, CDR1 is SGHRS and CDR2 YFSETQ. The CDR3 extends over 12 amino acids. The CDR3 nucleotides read TGCGCCAGCAGCTTGGACTTGGATACGCAGTATTTT. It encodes CASSLDLDTQYF.

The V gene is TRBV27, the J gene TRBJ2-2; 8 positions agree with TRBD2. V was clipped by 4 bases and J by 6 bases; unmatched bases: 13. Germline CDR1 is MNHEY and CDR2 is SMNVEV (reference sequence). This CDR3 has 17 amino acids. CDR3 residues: CASSSTPIAGRAGELFF. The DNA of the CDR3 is TGTGCCAGCAGTTCGACTCCCATAGCGGGGAGGGCCGGGGAGCTGTTTTTT.

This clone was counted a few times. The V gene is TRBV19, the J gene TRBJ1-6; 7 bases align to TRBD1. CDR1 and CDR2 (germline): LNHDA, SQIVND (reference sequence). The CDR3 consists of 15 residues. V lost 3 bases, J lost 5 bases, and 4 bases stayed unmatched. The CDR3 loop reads CASSMLQGNNSPLHF. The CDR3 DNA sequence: TGTGCCAGTAGTATGTTACAGGGGAATAATTCACCCCTCCACTTT.

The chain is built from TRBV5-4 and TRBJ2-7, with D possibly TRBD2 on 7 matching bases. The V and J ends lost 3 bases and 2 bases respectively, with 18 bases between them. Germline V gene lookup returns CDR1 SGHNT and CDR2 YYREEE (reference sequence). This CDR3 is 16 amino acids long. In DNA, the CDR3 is TGTGCCAGCAGCTCCCCGTCTTGGGGGGGGCCCTACGAGCAGTACTTC. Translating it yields CASSSPSWGGPYEQYF.

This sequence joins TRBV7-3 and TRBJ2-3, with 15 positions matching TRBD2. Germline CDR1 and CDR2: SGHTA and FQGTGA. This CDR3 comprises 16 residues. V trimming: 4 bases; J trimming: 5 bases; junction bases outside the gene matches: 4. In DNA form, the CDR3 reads TGTGCCAGCAGCTCCGGGACTAGCGGGAGGTTAGATACGCAGTATTTT. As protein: CASSSGTSGRLDTQYF. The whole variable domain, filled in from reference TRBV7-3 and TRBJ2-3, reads GAGVSQTPSNKVTEKGKYVELRCDPISGHTALYWYRQSLGQGPEFLIYFQGTGAADDSGLPNDRFFAVRPEGSVSTLKIQRTERGDSAVYLCASSSGTSGRLDTQYFGPGTRLTVL.

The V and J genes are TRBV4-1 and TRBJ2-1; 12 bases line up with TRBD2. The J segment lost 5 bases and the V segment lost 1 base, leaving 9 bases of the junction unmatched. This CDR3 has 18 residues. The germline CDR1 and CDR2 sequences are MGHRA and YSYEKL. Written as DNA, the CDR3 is TGCGCCAGCAGCCAAGGACCTCCTAGCGGGAGGGCCAACAATGAGCAGTTCTTC. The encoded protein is CASSQGPPSGRANNEQFF.

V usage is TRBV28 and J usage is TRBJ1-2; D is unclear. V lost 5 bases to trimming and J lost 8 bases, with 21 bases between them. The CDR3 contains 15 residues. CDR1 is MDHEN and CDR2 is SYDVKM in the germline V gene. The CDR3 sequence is CASSPTTGRAIGYTF. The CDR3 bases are TGTGCCAGCAGTCCTACCACGGGTCGAGCGATAGGCTACACCTTC.

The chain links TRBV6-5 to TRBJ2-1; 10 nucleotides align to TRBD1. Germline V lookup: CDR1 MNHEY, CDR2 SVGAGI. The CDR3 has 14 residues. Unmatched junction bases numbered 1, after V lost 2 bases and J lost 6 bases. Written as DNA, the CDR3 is TGTGCCAGCAGTTACGGGACAGGGGTCAATGAGCAGTTCTTC. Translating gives CASSYGTGVNEQFF.

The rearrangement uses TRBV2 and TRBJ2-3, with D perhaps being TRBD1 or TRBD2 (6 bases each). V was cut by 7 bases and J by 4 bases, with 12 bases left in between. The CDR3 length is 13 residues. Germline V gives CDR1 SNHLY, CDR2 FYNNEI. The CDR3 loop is CASKEGDSDTQYF. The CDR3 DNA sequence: TGTGCCAGCAAGGAGGGGGACTCAGATACGCAGTATTTT.

The CDR3 is CASSRTSAGELFF. CDR3 DNA: TGTGCCAGCAGTCGAACTAGTGCCGGGGAGCTGTTTTTT. The chain employs TRBV6-5 and TRBJ2-2; D perhaps matches TRBD2 (5 bases). V was trimmed by 5 bases and J by 6 bases, leaving 10 bases between them. Germline V CDR1 and CDR2: MNHEY, SVGAGI. The CDR3 is 13 residues long.

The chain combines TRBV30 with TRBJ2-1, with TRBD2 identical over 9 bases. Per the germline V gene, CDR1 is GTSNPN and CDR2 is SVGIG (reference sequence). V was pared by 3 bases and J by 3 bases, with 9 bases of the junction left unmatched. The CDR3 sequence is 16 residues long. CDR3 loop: CAWSRVGLASYNEQFF. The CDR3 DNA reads TGTGCCTGGAGCCGAGTAGGACTAGCGAGCTACAATGAGCAGTTCTTC.

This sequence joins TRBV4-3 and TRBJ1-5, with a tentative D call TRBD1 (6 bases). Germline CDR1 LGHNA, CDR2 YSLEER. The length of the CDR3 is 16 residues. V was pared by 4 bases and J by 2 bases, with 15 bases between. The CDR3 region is CASSRMWAGGNQPQHF. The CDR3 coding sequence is TGCGCCAGCAGCCGTATGTGGGCAGGGGGCAATCAGCCCCAGCATTTT.

CDR3 in DNA: TGCGCCAGCAGCCAAGATCTGAAACGTGAAGCTTTCTTT. Protein sequence: CASSQDLKREAFF. The V call is TRBV4-3, the J call TRBJ1-1, with D unclear. Per the germline V gene, CDR1 is LGHNA and CDR2 is YSLEER. With 0 bases removed from V and 7 bases from J, the gap between germline ends came to 9 bases. CDR3 size: 13 residues.

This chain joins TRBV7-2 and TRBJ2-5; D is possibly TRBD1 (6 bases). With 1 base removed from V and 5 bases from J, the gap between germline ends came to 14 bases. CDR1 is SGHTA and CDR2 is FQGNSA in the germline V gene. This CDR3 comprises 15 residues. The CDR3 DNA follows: TGTGCCAGCAGCTTAGAGGGCAGGGGCTTCGAGACCCAGTACTTC. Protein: CASSLEGRGFETQYF.

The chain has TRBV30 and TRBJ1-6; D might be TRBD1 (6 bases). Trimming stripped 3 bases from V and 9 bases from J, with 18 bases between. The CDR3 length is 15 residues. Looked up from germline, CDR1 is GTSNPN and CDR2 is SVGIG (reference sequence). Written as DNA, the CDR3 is TGTGCCTGGAGCCGACAGGTGGGATTTGGTTCACCCCTCCACTTT. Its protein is CAWSRQVGFGSPLHF. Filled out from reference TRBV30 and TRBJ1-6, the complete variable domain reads SQTIHQWPATLVQPVGSPLSLECTVEGTSNPNLYWYRQAAGRGLQLLFYSVGIGQISSEVPQNLSASRPQDRQFILSSKKLLLSDSGFYLCAWSRQVGFGSPLHFGNGTRLTVT.

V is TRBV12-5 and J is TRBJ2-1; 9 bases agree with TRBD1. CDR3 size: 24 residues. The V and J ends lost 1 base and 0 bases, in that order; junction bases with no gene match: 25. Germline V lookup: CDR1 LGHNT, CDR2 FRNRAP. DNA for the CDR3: TGTGCTAGTGGTTTGGCCCCGATCCTTCCCTTGGGGGAACAGGGGGCATTCTCCTACAATGAGCAGTTCTTC. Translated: CASGLAPILPLGEQGAFSYNEQFF. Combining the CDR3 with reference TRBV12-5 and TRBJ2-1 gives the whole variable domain DARVTQTPRHKVTEMGQEVTMRCQPILGHNTVFWYRQTMMQGLELLAYFRNRAPLDDSGMPKDRFSAEMPDATLATLKIQPSEPRDSAVYFCASGLAPILPLGEQGAFSYNEQFFGPGTRLTVL.

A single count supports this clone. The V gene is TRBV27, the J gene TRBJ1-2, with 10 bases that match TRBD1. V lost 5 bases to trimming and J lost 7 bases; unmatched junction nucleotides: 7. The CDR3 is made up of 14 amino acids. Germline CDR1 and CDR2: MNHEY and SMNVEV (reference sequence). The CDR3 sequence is CASSPDRGPGGYTF. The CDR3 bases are TGTGCCAGCAGTCCTGACAGGGGGCCGGGTGGCTACACCTTC.

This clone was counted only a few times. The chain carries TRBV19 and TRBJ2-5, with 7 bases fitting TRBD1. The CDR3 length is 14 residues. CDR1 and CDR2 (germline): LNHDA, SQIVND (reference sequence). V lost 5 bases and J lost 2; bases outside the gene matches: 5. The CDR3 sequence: CASSPRDSQETQYF. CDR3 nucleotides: TGTGCCAGTAGTCCCAGGGACAGTCAAGAGACCCAGTACTTC.

This CDR3 reads CATSATRSDGNTIYF. In DNA form, the CDR3 reads TGTGCCACCAGTGCGACCCGGAGTGACGGAAACACCATATATTTT. The genes are TRBV24-1 and TRBJ1-3; the D is unclear. Germline V CDR1 and CDR2: KGHDR, SFDVKD. V dropped 5 bases and J dropped 4 bases, with 14 bases sitting between them. The CDR3 sequence is 15 residues long.

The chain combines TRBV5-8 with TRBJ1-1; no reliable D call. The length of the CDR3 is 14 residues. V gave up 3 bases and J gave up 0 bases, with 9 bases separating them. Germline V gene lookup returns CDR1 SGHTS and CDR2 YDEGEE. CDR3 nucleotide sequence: TGTGCCAGCAGCTCGATTGTGGTGAACACTGAAGCTTTCTTT. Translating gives CASSSIVVNTEAFF.

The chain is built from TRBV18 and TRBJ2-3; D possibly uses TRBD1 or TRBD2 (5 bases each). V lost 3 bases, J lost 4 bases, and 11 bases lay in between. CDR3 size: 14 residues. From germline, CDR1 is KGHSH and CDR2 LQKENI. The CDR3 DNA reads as TGTGCCAGCTCACCCGGGACCCGGGCAGATACGCAGTATTTT. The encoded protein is CASSPGTRADTQYF.

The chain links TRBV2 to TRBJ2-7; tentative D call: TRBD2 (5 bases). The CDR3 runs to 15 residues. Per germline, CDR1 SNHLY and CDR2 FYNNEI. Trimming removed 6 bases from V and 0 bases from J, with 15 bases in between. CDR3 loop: CASSPRTVSSYEQYF. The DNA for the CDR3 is TGTGCCAGCAGCCCCAGGACTGTAAGCTCCTACGAGCAGTACTTC.

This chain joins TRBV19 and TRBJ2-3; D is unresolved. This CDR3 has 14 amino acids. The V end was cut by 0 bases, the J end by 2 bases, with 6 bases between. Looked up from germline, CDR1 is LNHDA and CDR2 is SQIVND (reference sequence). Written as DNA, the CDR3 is TGTGCCAGTAGTATAGACGGAACCACAGATACGCAGTATTTT. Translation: CASSIDGTTDTQYF. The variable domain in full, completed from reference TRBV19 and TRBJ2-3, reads DGGITQSPKYLFRKEGQNVTLSCEQNLNHDAMYWYRQDPGQGLRLIYYSQIVNDFQKGDIAEGYSVSREKKESFPLTVTSAQKNPTAFYLCASSIDGTTDTQYFGPGTRLTVL.

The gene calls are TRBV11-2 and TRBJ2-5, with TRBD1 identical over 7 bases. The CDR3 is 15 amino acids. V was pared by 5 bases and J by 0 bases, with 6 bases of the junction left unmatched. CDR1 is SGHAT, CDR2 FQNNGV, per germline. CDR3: CASSLNRGNQETQYF. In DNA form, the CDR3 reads TGTGCCAGCAGCCTAAACAGGGGTAACCAAGAGACCCAGTACTTC.

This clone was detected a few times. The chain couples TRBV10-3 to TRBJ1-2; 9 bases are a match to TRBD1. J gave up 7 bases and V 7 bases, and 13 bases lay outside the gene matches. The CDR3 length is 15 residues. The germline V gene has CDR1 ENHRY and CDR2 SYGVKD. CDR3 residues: CAIIDPGQGYFGYTF. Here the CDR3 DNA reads TGTGCCATCATCGACCCGGGACAGGGATATTTTGGCTACACCTTC.